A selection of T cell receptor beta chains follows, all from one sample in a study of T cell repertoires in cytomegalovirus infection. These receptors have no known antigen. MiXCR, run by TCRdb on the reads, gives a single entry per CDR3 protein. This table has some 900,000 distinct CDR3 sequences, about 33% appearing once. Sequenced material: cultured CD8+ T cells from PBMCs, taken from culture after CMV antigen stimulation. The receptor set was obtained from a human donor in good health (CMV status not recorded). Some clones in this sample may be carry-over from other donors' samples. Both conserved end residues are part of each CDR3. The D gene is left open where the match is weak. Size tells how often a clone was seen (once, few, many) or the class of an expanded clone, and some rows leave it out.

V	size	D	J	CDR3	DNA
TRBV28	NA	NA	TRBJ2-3	CASSLTRWAGTDTQYF	TGTGCCAGCAGTCTCACAAGGTGGGCAGGCACAGATACGCAGTATTTT
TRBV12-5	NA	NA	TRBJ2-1	CASGLGLFYNEQFF	TGTGCTAGTGGTTTGGGACTATTCTACAATGAGCAGTTCTTC
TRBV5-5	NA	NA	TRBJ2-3	CASEPGSGPPDTQYF	TGTGCCAGCGAACCGGGTTCCGGTCCACCAGATACGCAGTATTTT
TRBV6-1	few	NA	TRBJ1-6	CASSEWRQEDSPLHF	TGTGCCAGCAGTGAATGGCGACAGGAAGATTCACCCCTCCACTTT
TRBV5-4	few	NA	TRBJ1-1	CASSPGGSEAFF	TGTGCCAGCAGCCCGGGGGGATCTGAAGCTTTCTTT
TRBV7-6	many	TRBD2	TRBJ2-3	CASSRGGFFTDTQYF	TGTGCCAGCAGCAGGGGAGGGTTTTTCACAGATACGCAGTATTTT
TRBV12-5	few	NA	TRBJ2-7	CASGTPTYEQYF	TGTGCTAGTGGCACACCAACCTACGAGCAGTACTTC
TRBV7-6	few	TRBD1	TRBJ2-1	CASSTTGQGNNEQFF	TGTGCCAGCAGCACCACGGGACAGGGCAACAATGAGCAGTTCTTC
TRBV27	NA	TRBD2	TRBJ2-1	CASSLYSGGYNEQFF	TGTGCCAGCAGTTTATATAGCGGGGGTTACAATGAGCAGTTCTTC
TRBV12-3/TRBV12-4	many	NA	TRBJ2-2	CASSFRRANTGELFF	TGTGCCAGCAGTTTCAGGCGGGCGAACACCGGGGAGCTGTTTTTT
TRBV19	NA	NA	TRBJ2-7	CASSIEADSYEQYF	TGTGCCAGTAGTATTGAGGCGGACTCCTACGAGCAGTACTTC
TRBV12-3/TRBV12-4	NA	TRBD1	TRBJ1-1	CASRQQGRTEAFF	TGTGCCAGCAGACAACAGGGGAGGACTGAAGCTTTCTTT
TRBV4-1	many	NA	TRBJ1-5	CASSQQNPPGLNQPQHF	TGCGCCAGCAGCCAACAAAATCCCCCGGGGCTCAATCAGCCCCAGCATTTT
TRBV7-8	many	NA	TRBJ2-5	CASPGGPETQYF	TGTGCCAGCCCCGGGGGGCCCGAGACCCAGTACTTC
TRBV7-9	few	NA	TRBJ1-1	CASSLTIDTEAFF	TGTGCCAGCAGCTTAACAATCGACACTGAAGCTTTCTTT
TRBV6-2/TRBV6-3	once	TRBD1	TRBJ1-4	CASSLDRATDWTNEKLFF	TGTGCCAGCTCTCTGGACAGGGCTACAGATTGGACTAATGAAAAACTGTTTTTT
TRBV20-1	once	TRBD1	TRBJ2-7	CSARIRQGYEQYF	TGCAGTGCTAGGATTCGACAGGGCTACGAGCAGTACTTC
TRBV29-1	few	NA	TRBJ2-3	CSVDSRVTDTQYF	TGCAGCGTTGATAGCAGGGTCACAGATACGCAGTATTTT
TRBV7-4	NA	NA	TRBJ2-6	CASSGSGRYSGANVLTF	TGTGCCAGCAGTGGGTCAGGGAGGTACTCTGGGGCCAACGTCCTGACTTTC
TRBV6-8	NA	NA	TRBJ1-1	CANSSGSALNTEAFF	TGTGCCAACAGCTCGGGGTCGGCACTGAACACTGAAGCTTTCTTT
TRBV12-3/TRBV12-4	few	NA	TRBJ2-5	CASSYTGKGETQYF	TGTGCCAGCAGTTATACAGGGAAGGGAGAGACCCAGTACTTC
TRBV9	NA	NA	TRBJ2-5	CASSVAGGLETQYF	TGTGCCAGCAGCGTAGCGGGGGGCCTGGAGACCCAGTACTTC
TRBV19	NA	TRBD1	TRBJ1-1	CVSSIGGGLTEAFF	TGTGTCAGTAGTATAGGAGGGGGCCTCACTGAAGCTTTCTTT
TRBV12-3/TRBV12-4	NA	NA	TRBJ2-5	CASSFRVETQYF	TGTGCCAGCAGTTTCAGGGTTGAGACCCAGTACTTC
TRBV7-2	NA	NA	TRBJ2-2	CASSSHEINTGELSF	TGTGCCAGCAGCTCCCATGAGATAAACACCGGGGAGCTGTCTTTT
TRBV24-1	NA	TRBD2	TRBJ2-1	CATSGGGGPYSYNEQFF	TGTGCCACCAGTGGGGGCGGGGGGCCCTACTCCTACAATGAGCAGTTCTTC
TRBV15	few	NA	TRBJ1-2	CATSGEALSRDGYTF	TGTGCCACCAGCGGTGAGGCCCTCTCAAGGGATGGCTACACCTTC
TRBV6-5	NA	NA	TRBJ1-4	CASSYLGEKLFF	TGTGCCAGCAGTTACTTGGGTGAAAAACTGTTTTTT
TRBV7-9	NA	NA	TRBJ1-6	CASSFYSRSSYNSPLHF	TGTGCCAGCAGCTTTTACTCCAGGAGCTCCTATAATTCACCCCTCCACTTT
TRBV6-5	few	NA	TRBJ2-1	CASSYSIRDNEQFF	TGTGCCAGCAGTTACTCGATCCGAGACAATGAGCAGTTCTTC
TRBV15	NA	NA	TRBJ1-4	CATSGGAAGSEKLFF	TGTGCCACCAGCGGCGGGGCGGCGGGAAGTGAAAAACTGTTTTTT
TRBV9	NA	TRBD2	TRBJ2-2	CASSVGWGGTGELFF	TGTGCCAGCAGCGTAGGGTGGGGGGGGACCGGGGAGCTGTTTTTT
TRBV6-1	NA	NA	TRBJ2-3	CASSDWGFGTDTQYF	TGTGCCAGCAGTGATTGGGGCTTCGGCACAGATACGCAGTATTTT
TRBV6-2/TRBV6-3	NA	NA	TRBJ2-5	CASNLRGYGETQYF	TGTGCCAGCAACTTACGAGGGTACGGAGAGACCCAGTACTTC
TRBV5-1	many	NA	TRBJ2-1	CASSLARLPYNEQFF	TGCGCCAGCAGCTTGGCCCGTTTACCCTACAATGAGCAGTTCTTC
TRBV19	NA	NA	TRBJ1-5	CASSDGYLPQHF	TGTGCCAGTAGTGACGGTTATCTGCCCCAGCATTTT
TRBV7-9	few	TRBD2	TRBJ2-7	CASSYGLAGASSYEQYF	TGTGCCAGCAGTTATGGACTAGCGGGGGCCAGCTCCTACGAGCAGTACTTC
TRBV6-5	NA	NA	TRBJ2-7	CASSYSGVGLDYEQYF	TGTGCCAGCAGTTACTCGGGGGTTGGGCTAGACTACGAGCAGTACTTC
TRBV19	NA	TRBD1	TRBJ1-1	CASSIGGQGNTEAFF	TGTGCCAGTAGTATTGGGGGACAGGGGAACACTGAAGCTTTCTTT
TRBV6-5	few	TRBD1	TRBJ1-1	CASSTTGGLNTEAFF	TGTGCCAGCAGTACGACAGGGGGATTGAACACTGAAGCTTTCTTT
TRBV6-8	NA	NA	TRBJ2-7	CASSAFGVSYEQYF	TGTGCCAGCAGTGCGTTTGGGGTCTCCTACGAGCAGTACTTC
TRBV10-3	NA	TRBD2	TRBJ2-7	CAISDPGLAGPEQYF	TGTGCCATCAGTGACCCCGGACTAGCGGGGCCCGAGCAGTACTTC
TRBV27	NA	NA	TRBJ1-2	CASSLSLGGGYTF	TGTGCCAGCAGTTTATCGTTGGGAGGTGGCTACACCTTC
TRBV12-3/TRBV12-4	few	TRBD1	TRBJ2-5	CASSTRQGQETQYF	TGTGCCAGCAGTACTCGACAGGGTCAAGAGACCCAGTACTTC
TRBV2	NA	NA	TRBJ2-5	CASSEPARDLETQYF	TGTGCCAGCAGTGAACCCGCCCGGGATCTGGAGACCCAGTACTTC
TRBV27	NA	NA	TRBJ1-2	CASRPPGNYGYTF	TGTGCCAGCCGGCCTCCGGGCAACTATGGCTACACCTTC
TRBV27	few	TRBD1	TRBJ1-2	CASRPGQGAFYGYTF	TGTGCCAGCAGGCCCGGACAGGGCGCATTCTATGGCTACACCTTC
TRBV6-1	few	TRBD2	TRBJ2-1	CASSEIGGGAQIVGNNEQFF	TGTGCCAGCAGTGAAATTGGCGGGGGGGCGCAGATTGTGGGAAACAATGAGCAGTTCTTC
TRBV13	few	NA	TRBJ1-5	CASSFGHLNQPQHF	TGTGCCAGCAGCTTCGGGCACCTGAATCAGCCCCAGCATTTT
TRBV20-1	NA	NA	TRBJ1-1	CSARSDRRLRNTEAFF	TGCAGTGCGAGATCGGACAGACGATTAAGGAACACTGAAGCTTTCTTT
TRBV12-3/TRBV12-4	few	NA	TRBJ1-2	CASSLSRDVYGYTF	TGTGCCAGCAGTTTAAGCAGGGATGTTTATGGCTACACCTTC
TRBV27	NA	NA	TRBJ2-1	CASSLPLIGRYPREQFF	TGTGCCAGCAGTTTACCCCTTATTGGCAGGTATCCGAGAGAGCAGTTCTTC
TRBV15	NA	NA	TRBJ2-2	CATSSTGTFTGELFF	TGTGCCACCAGCAGTACCGGGACCTTCACCGGGGAGCTGTTTTTT
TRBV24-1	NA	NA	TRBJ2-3	CATSDRGGSTDTQYF	TGTGCCACCAGTGATCGGGGCGGGAGCACAGATACGCAGTATTTT
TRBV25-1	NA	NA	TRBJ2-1	CASSEYLVEGGYNEQFF	TGTGCCAGCAGTGAATATTTGGTTGAGGGGGGATACAATGAGCAGTTCTTC
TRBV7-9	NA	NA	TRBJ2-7	CASSLGINRARSSYEQYF	TGTGCCAGCAGCTTAGGGATCAACAGGGCTCGAAGCTCCTACGAGCAGTACTTC